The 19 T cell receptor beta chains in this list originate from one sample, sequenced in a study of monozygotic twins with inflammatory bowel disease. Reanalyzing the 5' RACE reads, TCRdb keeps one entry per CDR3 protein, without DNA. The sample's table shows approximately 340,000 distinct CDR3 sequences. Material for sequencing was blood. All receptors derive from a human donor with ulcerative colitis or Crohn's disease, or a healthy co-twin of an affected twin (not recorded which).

CDR3 region: CSAEAGRPPTDTQYF. V and J are TRBV20-1 and TRBJ2-3; TCRdb's D call of TRBD2 is untestable without DNA. The germline V gene has CDR1 DFQATT and CDR2 SNEGSKA (reference sequence). CDR3 size: 15 residues.

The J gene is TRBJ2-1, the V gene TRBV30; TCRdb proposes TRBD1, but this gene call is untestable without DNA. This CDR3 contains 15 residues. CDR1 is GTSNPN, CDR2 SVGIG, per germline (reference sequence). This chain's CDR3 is CAWSSPRGPYNEQFF.

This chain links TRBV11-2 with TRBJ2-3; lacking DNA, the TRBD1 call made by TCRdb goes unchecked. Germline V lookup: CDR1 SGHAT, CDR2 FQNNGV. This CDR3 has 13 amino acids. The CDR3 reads CASSSDITDTQYF.

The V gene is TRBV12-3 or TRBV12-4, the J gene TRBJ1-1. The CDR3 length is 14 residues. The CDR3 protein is CASKGRAGDTEAFF.

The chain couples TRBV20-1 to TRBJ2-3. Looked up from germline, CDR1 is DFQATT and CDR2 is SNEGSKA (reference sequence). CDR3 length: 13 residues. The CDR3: CSARYTNGDTQYF.

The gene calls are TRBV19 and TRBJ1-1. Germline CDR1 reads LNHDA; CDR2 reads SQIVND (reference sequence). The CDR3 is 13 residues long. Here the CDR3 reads CASSISFNTEAFF. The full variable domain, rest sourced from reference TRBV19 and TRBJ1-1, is DGGITQSPKYLFRKEGQNVTLSCEQNLNHDAMYWYRQDPGQGLRLIYYSQIVNDFQKGDIAEGYSVSREKKESFPLTVTSAQKNPTAFYLCASSISFNTEAFFGQGTRLTVV.

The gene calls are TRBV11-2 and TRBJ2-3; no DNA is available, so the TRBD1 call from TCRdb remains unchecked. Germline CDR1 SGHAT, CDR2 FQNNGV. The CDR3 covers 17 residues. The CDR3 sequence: CASSSRGGGGSTDTQYF.

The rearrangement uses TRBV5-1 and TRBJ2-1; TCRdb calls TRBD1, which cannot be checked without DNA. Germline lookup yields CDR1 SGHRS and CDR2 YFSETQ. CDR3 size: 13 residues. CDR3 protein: CASMGGRGDEQFF.

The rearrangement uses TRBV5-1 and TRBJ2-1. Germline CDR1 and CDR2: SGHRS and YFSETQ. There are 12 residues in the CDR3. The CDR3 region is CASSLVGAEQFF.

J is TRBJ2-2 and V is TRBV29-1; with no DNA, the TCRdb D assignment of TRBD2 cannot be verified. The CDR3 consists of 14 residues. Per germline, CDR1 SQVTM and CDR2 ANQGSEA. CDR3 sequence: CSVASGYITGELFF.

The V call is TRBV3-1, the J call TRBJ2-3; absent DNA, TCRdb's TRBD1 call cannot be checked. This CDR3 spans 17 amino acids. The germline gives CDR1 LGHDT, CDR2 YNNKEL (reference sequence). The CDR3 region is CASSHPPTSNDLDTQYF.

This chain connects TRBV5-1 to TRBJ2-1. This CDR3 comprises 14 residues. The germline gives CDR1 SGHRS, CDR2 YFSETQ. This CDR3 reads CASSLAPGGNEQFF.

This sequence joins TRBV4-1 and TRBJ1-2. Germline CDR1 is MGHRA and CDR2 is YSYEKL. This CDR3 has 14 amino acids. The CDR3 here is CASSTLGLGYGYTF.

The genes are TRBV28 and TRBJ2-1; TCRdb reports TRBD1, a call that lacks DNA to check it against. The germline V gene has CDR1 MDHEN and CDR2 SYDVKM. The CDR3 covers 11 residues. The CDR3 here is CASSPGRREVF.

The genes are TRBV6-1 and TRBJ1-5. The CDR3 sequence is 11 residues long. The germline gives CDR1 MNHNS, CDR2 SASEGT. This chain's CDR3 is CASSEMGPQHF.

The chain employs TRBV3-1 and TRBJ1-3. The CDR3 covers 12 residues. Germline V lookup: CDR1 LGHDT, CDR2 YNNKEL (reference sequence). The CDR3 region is CASSQDRNTIYF. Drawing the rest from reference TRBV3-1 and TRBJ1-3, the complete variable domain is DTAVSQTPKYLVTQMGNDKSIKCEQNLGHDTMYWYKQDSKKFLKIMFSYNNKELIINETVPNRFSPKSPDKAHLNLHINSLELGDSAVYFCASSQDRNTIYFGEGSWLTVV.

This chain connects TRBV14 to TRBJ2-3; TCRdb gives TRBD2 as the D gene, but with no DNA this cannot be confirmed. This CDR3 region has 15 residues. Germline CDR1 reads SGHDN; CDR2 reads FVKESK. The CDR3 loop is CASSQDSGVTDTQYF.

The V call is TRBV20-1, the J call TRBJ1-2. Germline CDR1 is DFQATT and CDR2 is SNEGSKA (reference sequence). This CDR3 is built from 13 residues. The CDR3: CSARDRLGNGYTF.

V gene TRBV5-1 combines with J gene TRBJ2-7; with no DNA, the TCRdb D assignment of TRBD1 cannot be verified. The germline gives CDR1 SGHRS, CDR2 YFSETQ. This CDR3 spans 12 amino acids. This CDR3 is CASSPGAYEQYF.